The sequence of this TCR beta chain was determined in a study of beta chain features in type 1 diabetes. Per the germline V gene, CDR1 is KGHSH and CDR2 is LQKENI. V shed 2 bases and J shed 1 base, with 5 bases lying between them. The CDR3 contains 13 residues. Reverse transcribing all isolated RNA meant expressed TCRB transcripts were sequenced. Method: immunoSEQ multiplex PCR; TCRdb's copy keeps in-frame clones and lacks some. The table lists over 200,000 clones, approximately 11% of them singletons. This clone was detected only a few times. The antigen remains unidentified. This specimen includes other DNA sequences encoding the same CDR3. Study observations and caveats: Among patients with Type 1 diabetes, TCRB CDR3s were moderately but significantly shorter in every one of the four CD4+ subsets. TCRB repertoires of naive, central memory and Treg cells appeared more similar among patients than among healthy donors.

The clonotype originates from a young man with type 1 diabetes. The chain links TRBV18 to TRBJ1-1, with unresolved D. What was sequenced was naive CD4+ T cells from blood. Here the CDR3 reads CASSPTANTEAFF. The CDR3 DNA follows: TGTGCCAGCTCACCAACAGCGAACACTGAAGCTTTCTTT. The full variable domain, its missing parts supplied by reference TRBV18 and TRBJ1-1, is NAGVMQNPRHLVRRRGQEARLRCSPMKGHSHVYWYRQLPEEGLKFMVYLQKENIIDESGMPKERFSAEFPKEGPSILRIQQVVRGDSAAYFCASSPTANTEAFFGQGTRLTVV.